This section outlines one TCR beta chain sequence together with its context. This clone was seen once. This receptor's antigen is unknown. Within one base of it there is no much larger clone, and no base qualities were kept. In the prospective study, participants were about 18 to 89 years old, resided in about two dozen geographic areas of the United States, and were enrolled through a virtual design. Cohort assignment in the prospective study relied on participant-reported clinical history from a screening survey and a study questionnaire. ImmuneRACE Cohort 3 recovered participants were defined by two consecutive negative NP/OP PCR tests, healthcare professional clearance, or symptom resolution. Each participant in the prospective study had whole blood, serum and a nasopharyngeal or oropharyngeal swab collected by mobile phlebotomists. Prospective study participants could optionally give additional blood draws and questionnaires over an approximately 2-month period. Blood samples from the prospective study were shipped frozen or at room temperature prior to DNA extraction.

The immunoSEQ Assay, a bias-controlled multiplex PCR, was used to amplify TCRbeta CDR3 regions from genomic DNA. The original pipeline was this. Within the assay, amplification of reference gene primers was used to estimate how many nucleated cells each sample contained. To quantify the absolute abundance of each unique TCRbeta CDR3 rearrangement, sequence reads were collapsed and filtered. For each sample, productive Simpson clonality was calculated as the square root of Simpson's diversity index across productive rearrangements. Held by TCRdb, this immuneACCESS table contains in-frame sequences only and omits some clones. Under half of the omission traces to an unresolved V gene where checked; the cause of the rest is unknown. V and J calls and clone size come straight from that table; D and trimming were deduced from the DNA. The sample has tens of thousands of clones on record, around 89% of them singletons. The ten top clones hold about a tenth of the sample.

The data were obtained in a study of blood T cell repertoires in COVID-19 (dated by TCRdb to 2018 to 2021). About the full investigation: The collaborator samples originated in the United States, Italy and Spain and spanned the acute and convalescent phases of COVID-19. The prospective study material was composed of cDNA or gDNA derived from T cells, B-cell-depleted T cells, or PBMCs. Subjects who had been exposed to COVID-19, were actively infected with it, or had recovered from it provided the deeply sampled blood TCRbeta repertoires that made up the dataset. A freely available public database, intended as a resource for researchers studying the immune response to SARS-CoV-2, is where the repertoires were released. Samples came from the ongoing ImmuneRACE study (first 160 participants) plus 1,254 subjects from 6 global collaborators. Sample metadata almost always included a de-identified subject ID, COVID-19 status, age in years and sex. HLA class I and class II types, where available, came from metadata supplied by the sample provider rather than from assay-based typing. Paper-wide results and their limitations: The amount of clinical and demographic metadata varied by source and participant and was provided uncurated.

The CDR3 goes from the cysteine to the phenylalanine over 16 residues. Only CDR3 DNA is held: 48 bases, read in frame from base 1. Taken from the germline V gene, the CDR1 and CDR2 loops are KGHSH and LQKENI. V is cut back by 3 bases and J by 8 bases, with 13 bases in the junction unmatched. This clonotype originated in a woman aged 40-49 years who had recovered from COVID-19. Recombination joined TRBV18 with TRBJ1-2, with 9 bases aligning to TRBD1. Material for sequencing was PBMCs or T cells enriched from blood (not recorded which). The DNA reads as follows: TGTGCCAGCTCACCGGGACAGGGCGGTAGGTTTGCCGGCTACACCTTC. Translated, this gives CASSPGQGGRFAGYTF. Reference TRBV18 and TRBJ1-2 genes cover what lies past the CDR3, so the full variable domain is NAGVMQNPRHLVRRRGQEARLRCSPMKGHSHVYWYRQLPEEGLKFMVYLQKENIIDESGMPKERFSAEFPKEGPSILRIQQVVRGDSAAYFCASSPGQGGRFAGYTFGSGTRLTVV.